The present entry profiles one T cell receptor beta chain with its context. Its antigen is still unknown. Base quality data are lacking; no much larger clone is found one base away. The data were obtained in a study of blood T cell repertoires in COVID-19 (TCRdb year 2020). General notes on the study: Samples from collaborators originated in the United States, Italy and Spain and spanned both the acute and convalescent phases of COVID-19. The material from the prospective study consisted of cDNA or gDNA derived from T cells, B-cell-depleted T cells, or PBMCs. Deeply sampled blood TCRbeta repertoires from subjects exposed to, actively infected with, or recovered from COVID-19 were included in the dataset. The repertoires were released in a freely available public database intended as a resource for research on the immune response to SARS-CoV-2. The samples were drawn from two sources: the first 160 participants of the ongoing ImmuneRACE study, and about 1,300 subjects contributed by 6 global collaborators. Nearly every sample came with metadata listing a de-identified subject ID, COVID-19 status, age in years and sex. Where available, HLA class I and class II types were obtained from metadata supplied by the sample provider rather than from assay-based typing.

Each collaborating institution followed its own protocols to collect whole blood in K2EDTA tubes. For TCRbeta analysis, collaborator samples were shipped as frozen whole blood, as isolated PBMCs, or as DNA extracted from either sample type. Broader findings and caveats from the paper: The amount of clinical and demographic metadata varied by source and participant and was provided uncurated.

The immunoSEQ Assay, a bias-controlled multiplex PCR, was used to amplify TCRbeta CDR3 regions from genomic DNA. The paper's data handling went like this. Within the assay, amplification of reference gene primers was used to estimate how many nucleated cells each sample contained. Sequence reads were collapsed and filtered to measure the absolute abundance of every unique TCRbeta CDR3 rearrangement. Productive Simpson clonality was computed per sample as the square root of Simpson's diversity index over productive rearrangements. TCRdb's version of the immuneACCESS table is confined to in-frame rearrangements and falls short of the full clone set. An unresolved V gene accounts for under half of the shortfall where checked; the remainder is of unknown origin. Clone size and the V and J calls come from that table; the DNA yielded D and trimming. For this sample the table gives over 300,000 clones, of which 86% were detected only once. The ten largest clonotypes hold around 1.5% of the sample.

The CDR3, from cysteine to phenylalanine, totals 15 residues. Left in the record is the CDR3 DNA by itself, 45 bases read in frame from the first base. Taken from the germline V gene, the CDR1 and CDR2 loops are SGHRS and YFSETQ. V is pruned by 4 bases and J by 2 bases, leaving 5 bases of the junction without a gene match. The clonotype comes from a woman in her 50s with acute or convalescent COVID-19. The sequencing input was peripheral blood. The chain is encoded by TRBV5-1 joined to TRBJ2-7; 11 of the junction bases match TRBD2. CDR3 sequence: CASSKLAGETYEQYF. The sequenced DNA is TGCGCCAGCAGCAAACTAGCGGGAGAAACCTACGAGCAGTACTTC.